The 4 T cell receptor beta chains below come from one sample, sequenced in a study of blood T cell repertoires in COVID-19. Clones were read by immunoSEQ multiplex PCR, and TCRdb kept only the in-frame ones, dropping some. This sample has under 90,000 clones, with about 83% found just once. The sample was peripheral blood. The receptors originated from a man older than 75 with acute or convalescent COVID-19.

The rearrangement joins TRBV5-4 to TRBJ2-2; 7 bases agree with TRBD2. The CDR3 totals 17 residues. V was clipped by 4 bases and J by 2 bases; unmatched bases: 11. Germline CDR1 SGHNT, CDR2 YYREEE (reference sequence). CDR3 protein: CASSPGGGTPNTGELFF. CDR3 nucleotides: TGTGCCAGCAGCCCGGGGGGAGGGACCCCTAACACCGGGGAGCTGTTTTTT.

This sequence joins TRBV5-1 and TRBJ2-1, with D possibly TRBD2 on 6 matching bases. Germline CDR1 is SGHRS and CDR2 is YFSETQ. The CDR3 has 15 residues. Trimming took 0 bases from V and 3 from J, leaving 10 bases between them. The CDR3 loop reads CASSLGSGYYNEQFF. As DNA, the CDR3 is TGCGCCAGCAGCTTGGGGAGCGGGTACTACAATGAGCAGTTCTTC.

The V gene is TRBV3-1 (or the pseudogene TRBV3-2), the J gene TRBJ2-1; 8 nucleotides agree with TRBD2. Germline CDR1 and CDR2: LGHDT and YNNKEL (reference sequence). This CDR3 contains 12 residues. V shed 3 bases and J 9 bases; nucleotides not matched to a gene: 1. The CDR3 region is CASSHLAGEQFF. CDR3 nucleotides: TGTGCCAGCAGCCACCTAGCGGGTGAGCAGTTCTTC.

V is TRBV6-4 and J is TRBJ1-4; D not resolved. Germline V gene lookup returns CDR1 MRHNA and CDR2 SNTAGT. V lost 6 bases to trimming and J lost 5 bases, with 13 bases between them. The CDR3 length is 14 residues. CDR3 region: CASSPQEGNEKLFF. DNA for the CDR3: TGTGCCAGCAGCCCTCAAGAGGGCAATGAAAAACTGTTTTTT.